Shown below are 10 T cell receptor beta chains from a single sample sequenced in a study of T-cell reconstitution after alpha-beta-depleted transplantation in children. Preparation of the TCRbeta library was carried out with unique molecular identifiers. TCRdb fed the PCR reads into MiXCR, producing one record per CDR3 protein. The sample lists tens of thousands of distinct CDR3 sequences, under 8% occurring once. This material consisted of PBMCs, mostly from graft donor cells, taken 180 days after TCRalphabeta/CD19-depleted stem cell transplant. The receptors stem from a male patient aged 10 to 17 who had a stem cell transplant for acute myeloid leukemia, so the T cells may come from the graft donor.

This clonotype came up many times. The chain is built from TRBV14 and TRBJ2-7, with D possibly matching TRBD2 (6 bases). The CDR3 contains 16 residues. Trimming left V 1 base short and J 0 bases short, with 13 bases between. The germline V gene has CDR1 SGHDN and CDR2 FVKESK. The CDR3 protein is CASSQGGSGRSYEQYF. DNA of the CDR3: TGTGCCAGCAGCCAAGGGGGAAGCGGGCGCTCCTACGAGCAGTACTTC.

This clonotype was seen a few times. The CDR3 spells CASSRGRNEQYF. The CDR3 DNA is TGTGCCAGCAGTAGGGGTCGAAACGAGCAGTACTTC. The genes are TRBV28 and TRBJ2-7; D may be TRBD1 (5 bases). With 5 bases removed from V and 5 bases from J, the gap between germline ends came to 10 bases. The CDR3 is made up of 12 amino acids. Germline-derived CDR1 and CDR2 are MDHEN and SYDVKM.

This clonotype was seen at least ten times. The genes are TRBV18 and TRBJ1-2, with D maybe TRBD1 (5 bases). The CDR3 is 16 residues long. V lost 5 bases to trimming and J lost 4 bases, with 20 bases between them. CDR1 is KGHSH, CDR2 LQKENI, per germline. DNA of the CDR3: TGTGCCAGCTCATCCGCCGGAGGCGATGGGGGCTATGGCTACACCTTC. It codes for CASSSAGGDGGYGYTF. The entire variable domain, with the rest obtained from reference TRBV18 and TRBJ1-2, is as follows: NAGVMQNPRHLVRRRGQEARLRCSPMKGHSHVYWYRQLPEEGLKFMVYLQKENIIDESGMPKERFSAEFPKEGPSILRIQQVVRGDSAAYFCASSSAGGDGGYGYTFGSGTRLTVV.

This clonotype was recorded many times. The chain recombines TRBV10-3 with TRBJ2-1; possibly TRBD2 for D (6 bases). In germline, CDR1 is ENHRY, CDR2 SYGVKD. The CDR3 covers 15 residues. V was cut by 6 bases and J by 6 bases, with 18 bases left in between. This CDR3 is CAIREAGPPGNEQFF. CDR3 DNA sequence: TGTGCCATCAGGGAAGCGGGTCCGCCTGGCAATGAGCAGTTCTTC.

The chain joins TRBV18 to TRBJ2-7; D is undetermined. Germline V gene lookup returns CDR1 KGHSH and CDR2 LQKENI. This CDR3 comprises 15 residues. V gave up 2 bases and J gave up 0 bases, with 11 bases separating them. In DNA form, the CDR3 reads TGTGCCAGCTCACCAGTCAGGAGAGTCTCCTACGAGCAGTACTTC. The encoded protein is CASSPVRRVSYEQYF.

This chain's CDR3 is CASSLSLAGTGEQYF. The CDR3 DNA is TGTGCCAGCAGTTTATCACTAGCGGGAACAGGCGAGCAGTACTTC. V usage is TRBV28 and J usage is TRBJ2-7; 10 bases agree with TRBD2. Germline V lookup: CDR1 MDHEN, CDR2 SYDVKM. This CDR3 is 15 amino acids long. Germline trimming cut 1 base from V and 6 bases from J; bases unmatched to any gene: 6.

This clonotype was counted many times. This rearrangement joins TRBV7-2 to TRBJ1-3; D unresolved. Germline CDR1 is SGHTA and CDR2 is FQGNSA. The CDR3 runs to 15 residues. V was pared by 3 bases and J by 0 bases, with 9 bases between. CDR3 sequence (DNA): TGTGCCAGCAGCTTGGAGGCGATCTCTGGAAACACCATATATTTT. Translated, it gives CASSLEAISGNTIYF.

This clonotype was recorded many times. In DNA form, the CDR3 reads TGTGCCTGGACTGCAAGCTCCTACAATGAGCAGTTCTTC. As protein: CAWTASSYNEQFF. The chain employs TRBV30 and TRBJ2-1; no reliable D call. The germline V and J ends were trimmed by 4 bases and 0 bases, with 7 bases remaining between them. CDR1 and CDR2 (germline): GTSNPN, SVGIG (reference sequence). CDR3 length: 13 amino acids.

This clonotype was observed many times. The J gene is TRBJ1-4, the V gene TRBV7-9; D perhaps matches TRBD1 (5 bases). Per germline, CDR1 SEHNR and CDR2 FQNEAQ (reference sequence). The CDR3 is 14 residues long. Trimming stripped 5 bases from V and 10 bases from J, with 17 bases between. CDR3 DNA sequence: TGTGCCAGCAGCCCAAGGGAGGGGTTTGGAAAACTGTTTTTT. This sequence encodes CASSPREGFGKLFF.

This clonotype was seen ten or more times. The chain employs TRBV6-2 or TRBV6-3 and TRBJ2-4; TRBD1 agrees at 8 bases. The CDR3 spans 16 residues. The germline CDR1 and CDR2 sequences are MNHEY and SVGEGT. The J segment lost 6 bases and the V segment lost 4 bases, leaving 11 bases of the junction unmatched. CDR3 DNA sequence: TGTGCCAGCAGTTTCCGGACAGGGTCGAGTATAAACATTCAGTACTTC. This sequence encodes CASSFRTGSSINIQYF.